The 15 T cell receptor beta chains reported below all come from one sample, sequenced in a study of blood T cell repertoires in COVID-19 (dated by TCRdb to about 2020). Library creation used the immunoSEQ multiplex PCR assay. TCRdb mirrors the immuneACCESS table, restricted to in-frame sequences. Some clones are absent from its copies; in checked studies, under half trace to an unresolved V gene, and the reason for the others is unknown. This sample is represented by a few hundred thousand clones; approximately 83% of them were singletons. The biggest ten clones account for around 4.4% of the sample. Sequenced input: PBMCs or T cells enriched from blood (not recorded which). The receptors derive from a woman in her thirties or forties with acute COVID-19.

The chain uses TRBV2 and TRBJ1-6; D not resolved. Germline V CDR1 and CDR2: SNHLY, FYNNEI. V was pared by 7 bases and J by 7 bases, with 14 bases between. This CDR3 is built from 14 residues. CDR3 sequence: CASKEVEPNSPLHF. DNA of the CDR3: TGTGCCAGCAAGGAGGTAGAACCCAATTCACCCCTCCACTTT.

This chain's CDR3 is CASSFPGQGAYEQYF. The CDR3 nucleotides are TGTGCCAGCAGCTTTCCGGGACAGGGGGCCTACGAGCAGTACTTC. The chain has TRBV7-8 and TRBJ2-7; 11 bases are shared with TRBD1. The CDR3 contains 15 residues. Germline V CDR1 and CDR2: SGHVS, FQNEAQ. V shed 3 bases, J shed 2 bases, and the junction held 3 bases outside the gene matches.

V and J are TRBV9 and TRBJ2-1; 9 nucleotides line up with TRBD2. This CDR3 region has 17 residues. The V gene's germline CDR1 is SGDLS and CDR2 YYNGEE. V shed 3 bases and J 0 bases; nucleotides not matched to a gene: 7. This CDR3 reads CASSARDSGSSYNEQFF. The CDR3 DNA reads TGTGCCAGCAGCGCAAGAGATAGCGGGAGCTCCTACAATGAGCAGTTCTTC.

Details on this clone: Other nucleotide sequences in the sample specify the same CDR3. The CDR3 protein is CASSVGLAETQYF. The CDR3 DNA follows: TGTGCCAGCAGTGTTGGATTAGCGGAGACCCAGTACTTC. This chain links TRBV2 with TRBJ2-5; D perhaps matches TRBD2 (5 bases). The V and J ends lost 4 bases and 5 bases respectively, with 11 bases between them. The CDR3 consists of 13 residues. Germline CDR1 and CDR2: SNHLY and FYNNEI.

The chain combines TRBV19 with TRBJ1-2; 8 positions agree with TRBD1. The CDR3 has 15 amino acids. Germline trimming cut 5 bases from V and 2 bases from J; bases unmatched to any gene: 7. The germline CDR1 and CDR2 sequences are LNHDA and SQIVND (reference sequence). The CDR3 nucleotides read TGTGCCAGTAGTTCTCAGGGGGCGTTGAACTATGGCTACACCTTC. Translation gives CASSSQGALNYGYTF.

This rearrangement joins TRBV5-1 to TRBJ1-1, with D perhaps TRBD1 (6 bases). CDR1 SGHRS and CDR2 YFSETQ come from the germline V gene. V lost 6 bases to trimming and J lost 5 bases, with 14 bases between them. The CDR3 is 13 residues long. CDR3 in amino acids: CASNTDSGTEAFF. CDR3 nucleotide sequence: TGCGCCAGCAACACGGACAGCGGTACTGAAGCTTTCTTT. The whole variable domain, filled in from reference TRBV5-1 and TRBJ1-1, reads KAGVTQTPRYLIKTRGQQVTLSCSPISGHRSVSWYQQTPGQGLQFLFEYFSETQRNKGNFPGRFSGRQFSNSRSEMNVSTLELGDSALYLCASNTDSGTEAFFGQGTRLTVV.

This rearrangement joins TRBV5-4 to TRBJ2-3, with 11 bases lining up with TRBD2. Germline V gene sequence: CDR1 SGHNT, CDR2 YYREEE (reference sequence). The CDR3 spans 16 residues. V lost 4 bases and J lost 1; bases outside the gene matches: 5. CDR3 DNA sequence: TGTGCCAGCAGCCGTACTAGCGGGGGCGGCACAGATACGCAGTATTTT. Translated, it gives CASSRTSGGGTDTQYF.

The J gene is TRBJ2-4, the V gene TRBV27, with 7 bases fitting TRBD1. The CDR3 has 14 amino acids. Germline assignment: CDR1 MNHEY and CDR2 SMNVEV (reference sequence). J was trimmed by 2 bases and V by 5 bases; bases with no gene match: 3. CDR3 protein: CASSQGDSKNIQYF. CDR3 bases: TGTGCCAGCAGTCAGGGGGATTCCAAAAACATTCAGTACTTC.

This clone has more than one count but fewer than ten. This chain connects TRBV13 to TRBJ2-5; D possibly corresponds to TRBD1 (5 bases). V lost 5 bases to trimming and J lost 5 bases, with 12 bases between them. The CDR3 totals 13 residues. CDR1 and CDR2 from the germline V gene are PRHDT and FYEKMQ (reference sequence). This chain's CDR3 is CASSRRGGETQYF. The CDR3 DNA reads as TGTGCCAGCAGCCGTAGGGGTGGCGAGACCCAGTACTTC.

The CDR3 sequence is CASSLVSGSGKNEQFF. CDR3 DNA: TGTGCCAGCAGCTTAGTCAGCGGGAGTGGGAAAAATGAGCAGTTCTTC. The rearrangement joins TRBV7-2 to TRBJ2-1; TRBD2 aligns across 8 bases. This CDR3 has 16 residues. J lost 7 bases, V lost 1 base, and 9 bases had no gene match. Germline V gives CDR1 SGHTA, CDR2 FQGNSA. The full variable domain, completed using reference TRBV7-2 and TRBJ2-1, is GAGVSQSPSNKVTEKGKDVELRCDPISGHTALYWYRQSLGQGLEFLIYFQGNSAPDKSGLPSDRFSAERTGGSVSTLTIQRTQQEDSAVYLCASSLVSGSGKNEQFFGPGTRLTVL.

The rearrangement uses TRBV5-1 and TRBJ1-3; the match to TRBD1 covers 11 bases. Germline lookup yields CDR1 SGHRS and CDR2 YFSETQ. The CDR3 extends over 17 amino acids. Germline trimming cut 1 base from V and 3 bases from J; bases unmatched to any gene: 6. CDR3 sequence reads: CASSLRGQGDGGNTIYF. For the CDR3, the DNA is TGCGCCAGCAGCTTGAGGGGACAGGGGGATGGTGGAAACACCATATATTTT.

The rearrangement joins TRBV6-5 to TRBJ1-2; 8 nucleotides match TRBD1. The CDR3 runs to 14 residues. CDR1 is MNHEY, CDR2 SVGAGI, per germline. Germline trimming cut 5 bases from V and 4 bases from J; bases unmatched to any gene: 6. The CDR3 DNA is TGTGCCAGCAGTCGAGCAGGGGGCCTCTATGGCTACACCTTC. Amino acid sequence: CASSRAGGLYGYTF.

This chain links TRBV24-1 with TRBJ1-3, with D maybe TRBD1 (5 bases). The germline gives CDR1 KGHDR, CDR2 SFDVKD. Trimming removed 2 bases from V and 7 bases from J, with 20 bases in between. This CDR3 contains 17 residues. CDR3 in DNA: TGTGCCACCAGTGATTCGACAGACAGCTTAGGTCTGAACACCATATATTTT. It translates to CATSDSTDSLGLNTIYF.

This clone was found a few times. The CDR3 protein is CASSQDLGAGNQPQHF. DNA for the CDR3: TGCGCCAGCAGCCAAGATCTGGGGGCCGGCAATCAGCCCCAGCATTTT. The chain uses TRBV4-1 and TRBJ1-5; D perhaps matches TRBD1 (6 bases). Per the germline V gene, CDR1 is MGHRA and CDR2 is YSYEKL. Trimming pared 0 bases from V and 2 bases from J, leaving 11 bases between. The CDR3 length is 16 residues.

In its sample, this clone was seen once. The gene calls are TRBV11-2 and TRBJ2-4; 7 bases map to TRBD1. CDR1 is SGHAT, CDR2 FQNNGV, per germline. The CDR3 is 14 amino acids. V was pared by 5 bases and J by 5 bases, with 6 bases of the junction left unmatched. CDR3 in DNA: TGTGCCAGCAGCCCCGACAGGGTCCAAAACATTCAGTACTTC. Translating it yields CASSPDRVQNIQYF.